These 18 T cell receptor beta chains share one sample of origin, sequenced in a study of CD8+CD57+ T cells in acquired aplastic anemia (dated by TCRdb to about 2018). Reads for this sample came from an Illumina HiSeq 2000. Profiling of TCR beta VDJ combinations and CDR3 sequences used genomic DNA as the template. Starting from the raw public reads, TCRdb applied fastp trimming at Q25, assembled clones with MiXCR and retained in-frame beta chains. Records with the same CDR3 protein are collapsed into one entry carrying the most frequent genes and DNA. This sample comprises 200,000 or so distinct CDR3 sequences, over 60% of them detected only once. Approximately 44% of the sample is held by the ten biggest clonotypes. What was sequenced was sorted CD4+, CD8+, or CD8+CD57+ T cells (not recorded which) from PBMCs. These receptors were collected from a human donor with severe aplastic anemia or a healthy control (not recorded which).

This clonotype has just a few counts. The rearrangement links TRBV7-6 to TRBJ2-7; TRBD1 matches at 8 bases. The V and J ends lost 4 bases and 6 bases, in that order; junction bases with no gene match: 8. The CDR3 spans 14 residues. CDR1 SGHVS and CDR2 FNYEAQ come from the germline V gene. CDR3 bases: TGTGCCAGCAGCTCTGGACAGGGCGGATTCGAGCAGTACTTC. This gives the protein CASSSGQGGFEQYF.

This clonotype appeared many times. V gene TRBV7-6 combines with J gene TRBJ2-3, with no clear D. V shed 5 bases and J shed 10 bases, with 16 bases lying between them. CDR3 length equals 13 residues. The germline V gene encodes CDR1 SGHVS and CDR2 FNYEAQ. Here the CDR3 reads CASSAPLSDAQYF. The DNA of the CDR3 is TGTGCCAGCAGCGCCCCACTCAGTGATGCGCAGTATTTT.

This chain joins TRBV10-1 and TRBJ2-2; no reliable D call. V was clipped by 6 bases and J by 8 bases, with 10 bases between them. This CDR3 contains 12 residues. Germline V CDR1 and CDR2: WNHNN, SYGVQD (reference sequence). CDR3 nucleotide sequence: TGCGCCAGCAGCTTGGAGTTAGGGGAGCTGTTTTTT. It translates to CASSLELGELFF.

There are a few counts of this clonotype. The genes are TRBV28 and TRBJ2-1; 7 bases are a match to TRBD1. This CDR3 is built from 15 residues. The germline V gene has CDR1 MDHEN and CDR2 SYDVKM. The J segment lost 1 base and the V segment lost 5 bases, leaving 5 bases of the junction unmatched. CDR3 bases: TGTGCCAGCAGTGACAGGGTGAGGTCCTACAATGAGCAGTTCTTC. Protein sequence: CASSDRVRSYNEQFF.

This clonotype has only one observation. This rearrangement joins TRBV10-3 to TRBJ2-1, with D possibly matching TRBD1 (7 bases). This CDR3 contains 15 residues. The ends were cut back, 3 bases at V and 1 base at J, with 10 bases in the middle. Germline V CDR1 and CDR2: ENHRY, SYGVKD. The CDR3 sequence is CAISEQGTSYNEQFF. CDR3 DNA sequence: TGTGCCATCAGTGAACAGGGGACTTCCTACAATGAGCAGTTCTTC.

This rearrangement joins TRBV11-3 to TRBJ2-7; the D gene is possibly TRBD2 (6 bases). Near its end, the DNA agrees better with TRBJ2-5, so the J call may be wrong. From germline, CDR1 is SGHNT and CDR2 YENEEA. The CDR3 is made up of 14 amino acids. The CDR3 region has the DNA TGTGCCAGCAGCCCCGAGGGACTTGAAGAGACCCAGTACTTC. Amino acids: CASSPEGLEETQYF.

This clonotype was picked up many times. The chain recombines TRBV19 with TRBJ2-2; 7 bases match TRBD1. This CDR3 is 15 amino acids long. V gave up 3 bases and J gave up 6 bases; unmatched junction bases: 7. Germline lookup yields CDR1 LNHDA and CDR2 SQIVND (reference sequence). The CDR3 DNA sequence: TGTGCCAGTAGTATTTTTACAGGGGTTGCCGGGGAGCTGTTTTTT. This gives the protein CASSIFTGVAGELFF.

The rearrangement joins TRBV7-9 to TRBJ1-6; 9 bases are a match to TRBD1. CDR3 length: 15 residues. J gave up 7 bases and V 2 bases, and 3 bases lay outside the gene matches. From germline, CDR1 is SEHNR and CDR2 FQNEAQ (reference sequence). The CDR3 region has the DNA TGTGCCAGCAGCTTACGCGGACAGGGGAATTCACCCCTCCACTTT. As protein: CASSLRGQGNSPLHF.

The chain carries TRBV25-1 and TRBJ2-7; 7 bases map to TRBD1. Germline loops: CDR1 MGHDK, CDR2 SYGVNS. V lost 4 bases to trimming and J lost 0 bases; unmatched junction nucleotides: 9. The CDR3 contains 16 residues. The CDR3 loop is CASSAPQGEISYEQYF. The CDR3 DNA sequence: TGTGCCAGCAGTGCCCCTCAGGGGGAGATCTCCTACGAGCAGTACTTC.

This clonotype was detected once. The V call is TRBV12-3 or TRBV12-4, the J call TRBJ2-7, with 9 bases lining up with TRBD2. Losses at the gene ends were 6 bases for V and 4 bases for J; bases not matched to a gene: 7. This CDR3 is 14 amino acids long. The CDR3 reads CASRQAGGLYEQYF. The CDR3, as DNA: TGTGCCAGCAGACAAGCGGGGGGACTATACGAGCAGTACTTC.

The V call is TRBV7-2, the J call TRBJ2-7; perhaps TRBD2 as D (7 bases). Germline loops: CDR1 SGHTA, CDR2 FQGNSA. V gave up 4 bases and J gave up 5 bases, with 18 bases separating them. The CDR3 has 15 amino acids. The CDR3 reads CASSSPGEGEHEQYF. The CDR3 DNA reads as TGTGCCAGCAGCTCGCCAGGGGAGGGGGAACACGAGCAGTACTTC.

The V gene is TRBV25-1, the J gene TRBJ2-1, with TRBD2 matching over 7 bases. The germline gives CDR1 MGHDK, CDR2 SYGVNS. This CDR3 region has 13 residues. The J segment lost 4 bases and the V segment lost 10 bases, leaving 7 bases of the junction unmatched. In DNA, the CDR3 is TGTGCCACGGGAGGCGGAATTTACAATGAGCAGTTCTTC. Its translation: CATGGGIYNEQFF.

The chain has TRBV15 and TRBJ2-7, with a tentative D call TRBD2 (5 bases). There are 16 residues in the CDR3. The germline V gene encodes CDR1 LNHNV and CDR2 YYDKDF (reference sequence). V shed 5 bases and J shed 0 bases, with 17 bases lying between them. This chain's CDR3 is CATSATRLTSSYEQYF. For the CDR3, the DNA is TGTGCCACCAGCGCTACTCGGCTCACTAGCTCCTACGAGCAGTACTTC.

Only one count was recorded for this clonotype. The chain combines TRBV6-1 with TRBJ1-5, with no clear D. Per the germline V gene, CDR1 is MNHNS and CDR2 is SASEGT. V lost 1 base, J lost 5 bases, and 15 bases lay in between. The CDR3 runs 16 residues. CDR3 sequence (DNA): TGTGCCAGCAGTGAAGGTCTCTCGTTACCGCATCAGCCCCAGCATTTT. Protein product: CASSEGLSLPHQPQHF.

This clonotype appeared a single time. The J gene is TRBJ2-5, the V gene TRBV24-1, with TRBD2 identical over 9 bases. The CDR3 spans 14 residues. Germline CDR1 is KGHDR and CDR2 is SFDVKD. The ends lost 6 bases at V and 5 bases at J; junction bases unmatched: 6. This CDR3 reads CATSIAGGSETQYF. In DNA, the CDR3 is TGTGCCACCAGTATTGCGGGAGGGTCGGAGACCCAGTACTTC.

The rearrangement uses TRBV7-9 and TRBJ2-3, with 7 bases lining up with TRBD2. The ends lost 2 bases at V and 4 bases at J; junction bases unmatched: 9. The CDR3 runs to 16 residues. CDR1 SEHNR and CDR2 FQNEAQ come from the germline V gene (reference sequence). The CDR3 sequence: CASSLRPGLSADTQYF. CDR3 bases: TGTGCCAGCAGCTTAAGGCCGGGACTAAGCGCAGATACGCAGTATTTT.

The chain uses TRBV7-2 and TRBJ2-1; TRBD1 is a possible D gene (5 bases). From germline, CDR1 is SGHTA and CDR2 FQGNSA. This CDR3 comprises 14 residues. Trimming shortened V by 3 bases and J by 8 bases, and 14 bases separated the two germline ends. CDR3 sequence reads: CASSFRRVDDEQFF. The CDR3, as DNA: TGTGCCAGCAGCTTCCGCAGGGTTGACGATGAGCAGTTCTTC.

The chain has TRBV7-2 and TRBJ2-1; D uncertain. V lost 0 bases to trimming and J lost 4 bases, with 10 bases between them. There are 15 residues in the CDR3. Germline lookup yields CDR1 SGHTA and CDR2 FQGNSA. CDR3 sequence: CASSLARSLYNEQFF. CDR3 sequence (DNA): TGTGCCAGCAGCTTAGCCCGATCCTTATACAATGAGCAGTTCTTC.